The source of this T cell receptor (beta chain) is a study of beta chain features in type 1 diabetes. Germline assignment: CDR1 SEHNR and CDR2 FQNEAQ (reference sequence). The V segment lost 0 bases and the J segment 8 bases; nucleotides outside the gene matches: 6. The CDR3 runs to 14 residues. Of note for this clone: No antigen is known for it.

Findings and limits, study-wide: Type 1 diabetes patients showed a moderate but significant shortening of TCRB CDR3s in all four CD4+ subsets.

Expressed TCRB transcripts got sequenced, as all isolated RNA was reverse transcribed. The table came from immunoSEQ multiplex PCR; TCRdb's copy has only in-frame clones and leaves some out. The top ten clones hold approximately 0.086% of a sample with some 200,000 clones, under 20% of them seen once. The V and J genes are TRBV7-9 and TRBJ1-2, with 7 nucleotides matching TRBD1. This clonotype was sampled from a man under 40 with type 1 diabetes. Sequencing input: naive CD4+ T cells from blood. CDR3 bases: TGTGCCAGCAGCTTAGCAGGGGGCTTAGCCGGCTACACCTTC. Protein sequence: CASSLAGGLAGYTF.